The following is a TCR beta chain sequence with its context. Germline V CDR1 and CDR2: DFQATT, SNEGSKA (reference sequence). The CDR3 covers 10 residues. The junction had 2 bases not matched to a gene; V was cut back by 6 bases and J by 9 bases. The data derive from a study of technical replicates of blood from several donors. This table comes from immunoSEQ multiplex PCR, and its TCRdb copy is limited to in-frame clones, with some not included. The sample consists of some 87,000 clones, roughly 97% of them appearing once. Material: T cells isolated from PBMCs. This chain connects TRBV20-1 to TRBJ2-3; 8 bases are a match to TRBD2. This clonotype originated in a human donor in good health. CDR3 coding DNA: TGCAGTGCGAGGACTAGCACGCAGTATTTT. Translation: CSARTSTQYF.